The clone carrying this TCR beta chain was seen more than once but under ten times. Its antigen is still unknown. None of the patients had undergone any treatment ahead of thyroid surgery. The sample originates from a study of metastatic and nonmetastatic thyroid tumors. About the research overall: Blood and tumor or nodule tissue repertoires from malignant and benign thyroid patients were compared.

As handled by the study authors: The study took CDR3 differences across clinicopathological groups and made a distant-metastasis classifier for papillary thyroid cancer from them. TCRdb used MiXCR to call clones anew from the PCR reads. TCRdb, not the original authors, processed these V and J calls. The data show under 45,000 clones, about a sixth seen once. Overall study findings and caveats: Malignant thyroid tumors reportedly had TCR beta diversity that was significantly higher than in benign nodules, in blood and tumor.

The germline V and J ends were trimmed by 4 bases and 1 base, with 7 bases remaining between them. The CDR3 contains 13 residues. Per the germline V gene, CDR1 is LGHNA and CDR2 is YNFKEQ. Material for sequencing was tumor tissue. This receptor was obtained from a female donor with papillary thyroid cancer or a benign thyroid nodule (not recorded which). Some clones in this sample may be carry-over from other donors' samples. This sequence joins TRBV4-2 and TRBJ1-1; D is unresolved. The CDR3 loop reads CASSRTENTEAFF. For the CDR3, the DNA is TGTGCCAGCAGCCGGACCGAGAACACTGAAGCTTTCTTT.